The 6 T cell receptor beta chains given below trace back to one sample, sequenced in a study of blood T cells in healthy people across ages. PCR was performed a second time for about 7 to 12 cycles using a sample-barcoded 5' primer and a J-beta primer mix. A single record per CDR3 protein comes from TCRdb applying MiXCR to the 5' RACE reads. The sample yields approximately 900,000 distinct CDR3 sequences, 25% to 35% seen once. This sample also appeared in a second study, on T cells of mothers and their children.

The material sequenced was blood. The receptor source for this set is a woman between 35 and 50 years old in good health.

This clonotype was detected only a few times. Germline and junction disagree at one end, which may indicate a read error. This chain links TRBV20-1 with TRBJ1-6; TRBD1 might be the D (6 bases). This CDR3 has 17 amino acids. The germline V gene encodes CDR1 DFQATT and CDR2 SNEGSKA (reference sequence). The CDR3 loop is CSARDTRPGGRNLPLHF. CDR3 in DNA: TGCAGTGCTAGAGATACCCGGCCGGGGGGCCGAAATTTACCCCTCCACTTT.

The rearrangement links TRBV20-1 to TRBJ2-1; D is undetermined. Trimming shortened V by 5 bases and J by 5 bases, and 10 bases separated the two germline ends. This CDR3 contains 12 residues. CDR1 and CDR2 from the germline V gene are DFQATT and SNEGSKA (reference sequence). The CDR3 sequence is CSASDDDNEQFF. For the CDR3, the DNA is TGCAGTGCTTCAGACGACGACAATGAGCAGTTCTTC.

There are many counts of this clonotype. In DNA, the CDR3 is TGCAGTGCTAGAGATGGCAGGCAGGGATGGAGCTACACCTTC. Translating it yields CSARDGRQGWSYTF. The chain has TRBV20-1 and TRBJ1-2, with a possible D match to TRBD1 (5 bases). Germline V gene lookup returns CDR1 DFQATT and CDR2 SNEGSKA (reference sequence). The V end lost 0 bases, the J end lost 9 bases, and 17 bases lay between the germline ends. This CDR3 region has 14 residues.

The CDR3 loop reads CSARDRGTGKPGNQPQHF. CDR3 coding DNA: TGCAGTGCTAGAGATCGGGGGACAGGGAAGCCCGGCAATCAGCCCCAGCATTTT. The genes are TRBV20-1 and TRBJ1-5; 9 positions agree with TRBD1. Germline CDR1 reads DFQATT; CDR2 reads SNEGSKA (reference sequence). Trimming took 0 bases from V and 2 from J; bases not matched to a gene: 11. The CDR3 spans 18 residues.

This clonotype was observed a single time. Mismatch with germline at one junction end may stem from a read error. Written as DNA, the CDR3 is TGCGCCAGCAGCCAACTTACTGCCGGGACAGGTACGCAGTATTTT. Its protein is CASSQLTAGTGTQYF. This chain joins TRBV4-3 and TRBJ2-3; 8 nucleotides agree with TRBD1. Germline CDR1 and CDR2: LGHNA and YSLEER. The CDR3 is 15 residues long.

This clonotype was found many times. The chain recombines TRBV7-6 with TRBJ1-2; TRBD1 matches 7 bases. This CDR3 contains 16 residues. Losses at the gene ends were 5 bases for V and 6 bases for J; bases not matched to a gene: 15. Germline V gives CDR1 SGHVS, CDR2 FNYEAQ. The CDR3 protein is CASSPTGPQGWDGYTF. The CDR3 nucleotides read TGTGCCAGCAGCCCCACAGGACCACAGGGGTGGGATGGCTACACCTTC. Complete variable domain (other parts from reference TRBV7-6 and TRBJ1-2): GAGVSQSPRYKVTKRGQDVALRCDPISGHVSLYWYRQALGQGPEFLTYFNYEAQQDKSGLPNDRFSAERPEGSISTLTIQRTEQRDSAMYRCASSPTGPQGWDGYTFGSGTRLTVV.